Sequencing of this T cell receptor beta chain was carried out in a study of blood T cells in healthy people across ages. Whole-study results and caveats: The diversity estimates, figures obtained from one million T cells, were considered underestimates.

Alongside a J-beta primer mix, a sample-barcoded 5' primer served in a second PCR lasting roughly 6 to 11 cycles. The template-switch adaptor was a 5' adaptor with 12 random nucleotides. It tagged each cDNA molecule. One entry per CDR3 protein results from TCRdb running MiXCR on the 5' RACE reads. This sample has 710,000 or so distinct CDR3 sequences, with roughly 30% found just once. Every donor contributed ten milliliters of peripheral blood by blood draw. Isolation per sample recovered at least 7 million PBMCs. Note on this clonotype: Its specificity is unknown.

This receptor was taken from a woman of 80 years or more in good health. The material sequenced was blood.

The CDR3 DNA reads TGCAGTGCTAGAGATCGGAGGCAGGGAGGAAACACCGGGGAGCTGTTTTTT. Translating it yields CSARDRRQGGNTGELFF. The chain recombines TRBV20-1 with TRBJ2-2, with D perhaps matching TRBD2 (6 bases). The CDR3 has 17 amino acids. Per the germline V gene, CDR1 is DFQATT and CDR2 is SNEGSKA (reference sequence). V was pared by 0 bases and J by 2 bases, with 16 bases between.